The 24 T cell receptor beta chains below were found in one sample sequenced in a study of T cells in Graves' hyperthyroidism and ophthalmopathy. RNA transcripts provided the source from which TCR beta CDR3 regions were amplified. The TCR CDR3 first-round RT-PCR relied on the HTBI primer set. TCRdb called the multiplex PCR reads again in MiXCR, with one record for every CDR3 protein. Of approximately 380,000 distinct CDR3 sequences listed, around 15% were seen once; the top ten hold 28%. What was sequenced was blood. These receptors were obtained from a man between 50 and 59 years old with Graves' ophthalmopathy.

This clonotype was detected only a few times. This chain links TRBV30 with TRBJ2-7; 13 nucleotides line up with TRBD2. The germline V gene has CDR1 GTSNPN and CDR2 SVGIG (reference sequence). J was trimmed by 2 bases and V by 7 bases; bases with no gene match: 11. This CDR3 is 16 amino acids long. CDR3 in DNA: TGTGCCTTGGGCGGGGGACTAGCGGGGACCCCCTACGAGCAGTACTTC. It translates to CALGGGLAGTPYEQYF. Variable domain in full (rest from reference TRBV30 and TRBJ2-7): SQTIHQWPATLVQPVGSPLSLECTVEGTSNPNLYWYRQAAGRGLQLLFYSVGIGQISSEVPQNLSASRPQDRQFILSSKKLLLSDSGFYLCALGGGLAGTPYEQYFGPGTRLTVT.

The CDR3 nucleotides read TGTGCCAGCAGCGTAACTCCCTCCACAGATACGCAGTATTTT. It specifies CASSVTPSTDTQYF. This chain joins TRBV9 and TRBJ2-3; D remains ambiguous. This CDR3 is built from 14 residues. Germline CDR1 reads SGDLS; CDR2 reads YYNGEE. Trimming stripped 1 base from V and 2 bases from J, with 8 bases between.

The table lists this clonotype with many counts. The chain combines TRBV30 with TRBJ1-2; TRBD1 aligns across 8 bases. Germline V gene sequence: CDR1 GTSNPN, CDR2 SVGIG (reference sequence). V trimming: 5 bases; J trimming: 5 bases; junction bases outside the gene matches: 10. The CDR3 spans 14 residues. The DNA for the CDR3 is TGTGCCTGGGCCACGCCAGGGGGCATGTATGGCTACACCTTC. Translation: CAWATPGGMYGYTF.

In this sample, this clonotype turned up many times. This rearrangement joins TRBV20-1 to TRBJ2-7; D is uncertain. Looked up from germline, CDR1 is DFQATT and CDR2 is SNEGSKA (reference sequence). The CDR3 runs to 11 residues. Trimming stripped 5 bases from V and 3 bases from J, with 8 bases between. The CDR3 DNA follows: TGCAGTGCTTTAACTCTCTACGAGCAGTACTTC. This encodes CSALTLYEQYF.

The chain couples TRBV7-9 to TRBJ1-2; D uncertain. This CDR3 contains 15 residues. The V and J ends lost 5 bases and 3 bases respectively, with 16 bases between them. The V gene's germline CDR1 is SEHNR and CDR2 FQNEAQ (reference sequence). In DNA, the CDR3 is TGTGCCAGCAGCCGCCGATTGGAGGAAGACTATGGCTACACCTTC. Encoded protein: CASSRRLEEDYGYTF.

This rearrangement joins TRBV7-9 to TRBJ2-1; the D call may be TRBD1 or TRBD2 (5 bases each). Trimming took 7 bases from V and 7 from J, leaving 11 bases between them. Germline lookup yields CDR1 SEHNR and CDR2 FQNEAQ (reference sequence). This CDR3 spans 12 amino acids. The CDR3 protein is CASTSGPNEQFF. CDR3 DNA sequence: TGTGCCAGCACCTCGGGGCCTAATGAGCAGTTCTTC.

A few counts support this clonotype. The chain is built from TRBV20-1 and TRBJ2-1, with 8 bases matching TRBD2. The trim removed 2 bases at V and 4 bases at J, leaving 10 bases unmatched. The CDR3 runs to 16 residues. CDR1 is DFQATT and CDR2 is SNEGSKA in the germline V gene (reference sequence). In DNA form, the CDR3 reads TGCAGTGCTAGACTTTCCGGCGGGAGGCGTTACAATGAGCAGTTCTTC. It specifies CSARLSGGRRYNEQFF.

Only one count was recorded for this clonotype. The V and J genes are TRBV29-1 and TRBJ2-3; TRBD2 aligns across 11 bases. The CDR3 sequence is 16 residues long. J was trimmed by 2 bases and V by 4 bases; bases with no gene match: 8. Germline V gene data show CDR1 as SQVTM and CDR2 as ANQGSEA. CDR3 region: CSVGPLAGGTTDTQYF. In DNA form, the CDR3 reads TGCAGCGTTGGTCCTCTAGCGGGAGGAACCACAGATACGCAGTATTTT.

This clonotype was observed a handful of times. The chain uses TRBV18 and TRBJ2-2; D might be TRBD1 (5 bases). Germline lookup yields CDR1 KGHSH and CDR2 LQKENI. The CDR3 sequence is 16 residues long. Trimming removed 2 bases at V and 1 base at J, with 11 bases between. This chain's CDR3 is CASSPNSQGNTGELFF. The CDR3 coding sequence is TGTGCCAGCTCACCAAATTCGCAGGGGAACACCGGGGAGCTGTTTTTT.

The chain is built from TRBV5-5 and TRBJ2-7; D may be TRBD2 (6 bases). Germline lookup yields CDR1 SGHKS and CDR2 YYEKEE (reference sequence). Trimming removed 4 bases at V and 2 bases at J, with 19 bases between. The CDR3 has 16 residues. The CDR3 nucleotides read TGTGCCAGCAGCCCCGTTCGGGACGGACTACCCTACGAGCAGTACTTC. As protein: CASSPVRDGLPYEQYF.

At least ten counts were recorded for this clonotype. The chain has TRBV11-3 and TRBJ2-1; 8 nucleotides line up with TRBD2. Per the germline V gene, CDR1 is SGHNT and CDR2 is YENEEA. CDR3 length: 16 amino acids. J lost 8 bases, V lost 0 bases, and 9 bases had no gene match. CDR3 amino acids: CASSLDKEREKHEQFF. The DNA of the CDR3 is TGTGCCAGCAGCTTAGATAAGGAGCGGGAGAAACATGAGCAGTTCTTC.

This clonotype was seen repeatedly, ten times or more. V is TRBV27 and J is TRBJ2-1; 12 nucleotides match TRBD2. Germline V gives CDR1 MNHEY, CDR2 SMNVEV (reference sequence). This CDR3 contains 18 residues. V shed 3 bases and J 4 bases; nucleotides not matched to a gene: 10. CDR3 sequence (DNA): TGTGCCAGCAGTTTCCTAGCGGGAGGGCCTTATACGTACAATGAGCAGTTCTTC. Translation: CASSFLAGGPYTYNEQFF.

The table lists this clonotype with a few counts. The rearrangement links TRBV10-3 to TRBJ2-7; D may be TRBD1 or TRBD2 (5 bases each). V was cut by 4 bases and J by 1 base, with 20 bases left in between. The germline V gene encodes CDR1 ENHRY and CDR2 SYGVKD. The CDR3 consists of 17 residues. The CDR3 loop reads CAISGGSSIIRSYEQYF. CDR3 nucleotides: TGTGCCATCAGTGGGGGGAGTTCCATTATTAGATCCTACGAGCAGTACTTC.

This clonotype has at least ten counts. The genes are TRBV28 and TRBJ2-5; D perhaps matches TRBD2 (6 bases). V shed 6 bases and J shed 1 base, with 18 bases lying between them. The CDR3 loop spans 16 amino acids. Germline V gene sequence: CDR1 MDHEN, CDR2 SYDVKM. In nucleotides, the CDR3 is TGTGCCAGCAGGACACCGTCGAGGAGGGGCCAAGAGACCCAGTACTTC. This codes for CASRTPSRRGQETQYF. The whole variable domain, remainder taken from reference TRBV28 and TRBJ2-5, is DVKVTQSSRYLVKRTGEKVFLECVQDMDHENMFWYRQDPGLGLRLIYFSYDVKMKEKGDIPEGYSVSREKKERFSLILESASTNQTSMYLCASRTPSRRGQETQYFGPGTRLLVL.

This clonotype was observed at least ten times. The gene calls are TRBV5-1 and TRBJ2-1, with 7 bases fitting TRBD2. Germline V gene lookup returns CDR1 SGHRS and CDR2 YFSETQ. This CDR3 is built from 14 residues. V shed 4 bases and J 6 bases; nucleotides not matched to a gene: 7. The CDR3 DNA reads TGCGCCAGCAGCCGGGGAGGGCAGGTCAATGAGCAGTTCTTC. This codes for CASSRGGQVNEQFF.

This clonotype appeared many times. The CDR3 here is CSARRMGSSYEQYF. The CDR3, as DNA: TGCAGTGCTAGACGAATGGGGTCATCCTACGAGCAGTACTTC. The chain couples TRBV20-1 to TRBJ2-7, with D unclear. The CDR3 loop spans 14 amino acids. Deletions cut 2 bases from V and 1 base from J, with 12 bases between. Per the germline V gene, CDR1 is DFQATT and CDR2 is SNEGSKA (reference sequence).

The chain is built from TRBV6-1 and TRBJ2-5; D perhaps matches TRBD1 (5 bases). Deletions cut 7 bases from V and 2 bases from J, with 20 bases between. The CDR3 sequence is 16 residues long. Germline V gives CDR1 MNHNS, CDR2 SASEGT. The CDR3 loop reads CASTDSPGRTQETQYF. The DNA for the CDR3 is TGTGCCAGCACCGACTCGCCAGGGCGAACACAAGAGACCCAGTACTTC.

This clonotype showed up just a few times. The chain combines TRBV12-3 or TRBV12-4 with TRBJ1-4, with a weak D call TRBD1 (6 bases). The CDR3 extends over 20 amino acids. V lost 6 bases and J lost 3, with 29 bases in between. The CDR3 is CASSRRDTLQPGGPNEKLFF. The CDR3 coding sequence is TGTGCCAGCAGCCGTCGGGACACCTTACAGCCCGGGGGGCCTAATGAAAAACTGTTTTTT.

This clonotype came up a few times. This chain joins TRBV18 and TRBJ2-5; possible D gene TRBD1, 5 bases. The CDR3 spans 16 residues. CDR1 is KGHSH, CDR2 LQKENI, per germline. V lost 3 bases to trimming and J lost 2 bases, with 16 bases between them. DNA of the CDR3: TGTGCCAGCTCACCTCGCCAATCTCAGGGACAAGAGACCCAGTACTTC. Translated, it gives CASSPRQSQGQETQYF.

V usage is TRBV5-1 and J usage is TRBJ1-1, with D perhaps matching TRBD1 (6 bases). CDR3 length: 13 residues. The germline V and J ends were trimmed by 0 bases and 7 bases, with 10 bases remaining between them. Germline V gene data show CDR1 as SGHRS and CDR2 as YFSETQ. Here the CDR3 DNA reads TGCGCCAGCAGCTTGGACAGGGCCGGTGAAGCTTTCTTT. It codes for CASSLDRAGEAFF.

This clonotype showed up many times. The chain carries TRBV5-8 and TRBJ2-2; TRBD1 or TRBD2 may be the D gene (5 bases each). This CDR3 spans 15 amino acids. Germline values: CDR1 SGHTS, CDR2 YDEGEE. The V end was cut by 5 bases, the J end by 7 bases, with 18 bases between. CDR3 loop: CASSGAQGVDGELFF. The CDR3, as DNA: TGTGCCAGCAGTGGGGCCCAGGGAGTAGACGGGGAGCTGTTTTTT.

This clonotype was seen many times. The chain links TRBV20-1 to TRBJ2-7, with a tentative D call TRBD2 (6 bases). This CDR3 region has 12 residues. Trimming cost V 3 bases and J 0 bases, with 6 bases left between them. Per germline, CDR1 DFQATT and CDR2 SNEGSKA (reference sequence). CDR3 sequence reads: CSARTSSYEQYF. The CDR3 DNA follows: TGCAGTGCTAGGACTAGCTCCTACGAGCAGTACTTC.

This clonotype was detected many times. The chain uses TRBV3-1 and TRBJ1-5, with no clear D. CDR1 LGHDT and CDR2 YNNKEL come from the germline V gene (reference sequence). There are 14 residues in the CDR3. Trimming took 3 bases from V and 6 from J, leaving 12 bases between them. The CDR3 loop reads CASSQDRTLQPQHF. Here the CDR3 DNA reads TGTGCCAGCAGCCAGGACCGTACGCTTCAGCCCCAGCATTTT.

The rearrangement links TRBV29-1 to TRBJ2-1; D is perhaps TRBD2 (6 bases). The germline V gene encodes CDR1 SQVTM and CDR2 ANQGSEA. The CDR3 loop spans 16 amino acids. Trimming cost V 7 bases and J 7 bases, with 26 bases left between them. As DNA, the CDR3 is TGCAGCGCTAAACCTTGGCTAGCGCGAATGAGGAATGAGCAGTTCTTC. It encodes CSAKPWLARMRNEQFF.